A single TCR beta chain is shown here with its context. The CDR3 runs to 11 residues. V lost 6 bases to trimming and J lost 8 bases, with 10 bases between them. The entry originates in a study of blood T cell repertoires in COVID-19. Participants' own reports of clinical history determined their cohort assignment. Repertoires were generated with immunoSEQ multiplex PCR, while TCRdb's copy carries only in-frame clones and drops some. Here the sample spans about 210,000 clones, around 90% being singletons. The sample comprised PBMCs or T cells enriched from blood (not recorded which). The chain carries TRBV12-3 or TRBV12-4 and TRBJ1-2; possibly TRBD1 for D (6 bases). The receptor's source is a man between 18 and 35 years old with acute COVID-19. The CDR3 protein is CASSTGLGYTF. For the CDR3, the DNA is TGTGCCAGCAGCACAGGGTTGGGCTACACCTTC.